This T cell receptor beta chain comes out of a study of OX40 agonist ivuxolimab in advanced cancers. Study-level findings and limits: Expanded clones tended on average to be more numerous among CD8+ T cells than CD4+. There was clonal expansion of CD4+ and CD8+ blood T cells by week 6 at 0.1 to 3.0 mg/kg.

In regard to this clone: What it binds is unknown.

TCRdb's table, derived via immunoSEQ multiplex PCR, lists solely in-frame clones and lacks some. The sample lists tens of thousands of clones, roughly 80% occurring once. The CDR3 loop spans 10 amino acids. The sequencing here drew on CD4+ or CD8+ T cells sorted from blood, taken in a trial of the OX40 agonist ivuxolimab. The clonotype was recovered from an adult with an advanced solid tumor such as melanoma, head and neck, liver or kidney cancer. The chain combines TRBV21-1 with TRBJ2-5. TRBV21-1 is a known pseudogene. The CDR3 reads CASSWETQYF. The CDR3, as DNA: TGTGCCAGCAGCTGGGAGACCCAGTACTTC.